These T cell receptor beta chains were read from a single sample in a study of metastatic and nonmetastatic thyroid tumors. TCRdb called clones again from the PCR reads with MiXCR. This table has tens of thousands of clones, approximately 15% appearing once. Material: blood. These receptors were taken from a male donor with papillary thyroid cancer or a benign thyroid nodule (not recorded which). Some clones in this sample may be carry-over from other donors' samples. CDR3s include the opening cysteine and the closing phenylalanine or tryptophan. Size values are once, few and many counts, or a class for expanded clones, and some rows have none.

>TRBJ2-7|NA|TRBV5-6
CAISLDGGSREQYF
>TRBJ2-7|NA|TRBV20-1
CSASASVTYEQYF
>TRBJ2-1|many|TRBV28
CASSSFTGGNHNEQFF
>TRBJ1-1|many|TRBV27
CASSLYGANTEAFF
>TRBJ1-2|many|TRBV12-3/TRBV12-4
CASSLVRYGYTF
>TRBJ2-7|NA|TRBV11-2
CASRERDWDEQYF
>TRBJ1-5|many|TRBV16
CASTRGADQPQHF
>TRBJ1-5|many|TRBV28
CASSPYYGDQPQHF
>TRBJ2-7|many|TRBV9
CASSVEGGSSYEQYF
>TRBJ2-6|many|TRBV6-5
CASSYDSGANVLTF
>TRBJ2-1|many|TRBV9
CASSPTEREGPDNEQFF
>TRBJ2-1|many|TRBV6-5
CASSYLDNNEQFF
>TRBJ1-2|many|TRBV30
CAWTGDRGNYGYTF
>TRBJ2-5|many|TRBV9
CASSAPRETQYF
>TRBJ2-2|NA|TRBV6-5
CASSSTGFFGTGELFF
>TRBJ2-5|many|TRBV11-3
CASSRDSQETQYF
>TRBJ1-2|NA|TRBV2
CASSRGAPHGYTF
>TRBJ2-1|few|TRBV10-3
CAISGLAHNEQFF
>TRBJ2-6|many|TRBV5-1
CASSPLVGGANVLTF
>TRBJ1-1|many|TRBV2
CASSVSRPGHYTEAFF
>TRBJ1-2|NA|TRBV5-1
CASSARRGVSGYTF
>TRBJ2-1|many|TRBV20-1
CSAGLASYNEQFF
>TRBJ2-7|NA|TRBV2
CASSDRQTSGRVGEQYF
>TRBJ2-1|NA|TRBV20-1
CSARRRGDNEQFF
>TRBJ2-1|many|TRBV10-3
CAISDAGGPWNEQFF
>TRBJ2-5|many|TRBV19
CASSAGWGIGGIQETQYF
>TRBJ1-5|many|TRBV2
CASTDRDILNSNQPQHF
>TRBJ1-2|many|TRBV20-1
CSADTNYGYTF
>TRBJ2-1|many|TRBV7-3
CASSLNTLSSGRVKFF
>TRBJ1-3|many|TRBV11-1
CASSSGRALSGNTIYF
>TRBJ2-2|many|TRBV19
CASGQGVNTGELFF
>TRBJ1-1|NA|TRBV7-8
CASRGRDGDPMNTEAFF
>TRBJ2-1|many|TRBV19
CASSSLLAGVGYEQFF
>TRBJ1-6|NA|TRBV27
CASGAWHNSPLHF
>TRBJ1-6|many|TRBV28
CASLGQKDSPLHF
>TRBJ1-5|many|TRBV16
CASSHRRQGQDQPQHF
>TRBJ2-1|many|TRBV11-2
CASSLAQTVTYEQFF
>TRBJ2-1|many|TRBV6-2/TRBV6-3
CASSATGTLNEQFF
>TRBJ2-3|many|TRBV5-1
CASSPGYSTDTQYF
>TRBJ1-2|few|TRBV28
CASTQGHYGYTF
>TRBJ1-2|many|TRBV5-1
CASSLTWDGYTF
>TRBJ1-2|many|TRBV5-5
CASRARSGGDYGYTF
>TRBJ1-6|NA|TRBV6-2/TRBV6-3
CASSYWTGKNSPLHF
>TRBJ2-2|NA|TRBV20-1
CSAIDRQWSGELFF
>TRBJ2-1|many|TRBV5-4
CASSLGGRDEQFF
>TRBJ2-2|many|TRBV7-6
CASSSPHTGELFF
>TRBJ2-1|many|TRBV12-3/TRBV12-4
CASSKGQGENEQFF
>TRBJ2-3|many|TRBV5-1
CASSLALSGSTDTQYF
>TRBJ1-3|NA|TRBV12-3/TRBV12-4
CASSLSGKAGNTIYF
>TRBJ2-4|many|TRBV9
CASSVGGKGGKNIQYF
>TRBJ1-1|many|TRBV27
CASSLSGAGGVYTEAFF
>TRBJ1-2|NA|TRBV3-1
CASSQDIDGNYGYTF
>TRBJ2-5|NA|TRBV20-1
CSSRDRPVRGQETQYF
>TRBJ2-3|many|TRBV19
CASSIEGTSGTQYF
>TRBJ1-2|NA|TRBV6-2/TRBV6-3
CASSYSEVTYGYTF
>TRBJ2-7|many|TRBV6-2/TRBV6-3
CASSYGVENEQYF
>TRBJ2-1|many|TRBV18
CASSPPLAGVSYNEQFF
>TRBJ1-4|many|TRBV18
CASSPGTGEKLFF